Listed below are T cell receptor beta chains from one sample, sequenced in a study of blood T cell repertoires in COVID-19. Only in-frame clones appear in the TCRdb table, and some are missing; sequencing was by immunoSEQ multiplex PCR. The sample consists of 150,000 to 200,000 clones, about nine tenths of them appearing once. Material for sequencing was peripheral blood. The source of these receptors is a man between 65 and 80 years old with acute or convalescent COVID-19. Each CDR3 is given with its conserved first and last residue.

TRBJ1-2 | TRBV5-1 | CASRTGTDINGGGYTF
TRBJ2-3 | TRBV7-9 | CASTSLGLATSTDTQYF
TRBJ1-1 | TRBV30 | CAWSGGGGAFF
TRBJ2-2 | TRBV2 | CASTLSTGELFF
TRBJ1-3 | TRBV7-2 | CASSLAGSHSGNTIYF
TRBJ1-1 | TRBV7-2 | CASSLAPGNTEAFF
TRBJ1-2 | TRBV7-2 | CASSLEGGQVGSYGYTF
TRBJ2-4 | TRBV5-1 | CASSPGQGVNIQYF
TRBJ2-2 | TRBV27 | CASSLRRTRTGELFF
TRBJ2-1 | TRBV7-8 | CASRAQRENEQFF
TRBJ1-1 | TRBV6-5 | CASREGALNTEAFF
TRBJ2-5 | TRBV14 | CASSQRGVGTQYF
TRBJ2-3 | TRBV15 | CATRGLAGTDTQYF
TRBJ1-6 | TRBV3-1/TRBV3-2 | CASSQQSAGNSPLHF
TRBJ1-3 | TRBV10-3 | CAIQGVSGNTIYF
TRBJ2-5 | TRBV9 | CASSVEGRGRETQYF
TRBJ1-1 | TRBV18 | CASSPTGGDAEAFF
TRBJ2-7 | TRBV15 | CATSRDIRPGGSEQYF
TRBJ2-3 | TRBV5-1 | CASSPAGTTTDTQYF
TRBJ2-2 | TRBV24-1 | CATSIGQHTGELFF
TRBJ1-4 | TRBV3-1/TRBV3-2 | CASSQLGQPNEKLFF
TRBJ2-7 | TRBV2 | CASSEGGGGDPYEQYF
TRBJ2-3 | TRBV10-1 | CASSEGLAGGPYTTYF
TRBJ1-1 | TRBV27 | CASRFHDMNTEAFF
TRBJ1-2 | TRBV5-1 | CASSLSYDRVYGYTF
TRBJ2-2 | TRBV24-1 | CATSDRRRWNTGELFF
TRBJ2-5 | TRBV7-2 | CASSSYSGDQETQYF
TRBJ2-7 | TRBV5-1 | CASSSKTSGSSYEQYF
TRBJ2-2 | TRBV5-5 | CASSEHTGMNTGELFF
TRBJ2-4 | TRBV28 | CASSSSDGSRGIQYF
TRBJ2-5 | TRBV28 | CASSALRVGGFLGVVEGQYF
TRBJ1-2 | TRBV5-5 | CASSVYGQGNYGYTF
TRBJ1-1 | TRBV6-5 | CAGRTTEAFF
TRBJ2-7 | TRBV5-1 | CASSARGPTGAQYF
TRBJ2-1 | TRBV5-4 | CASSITRNEQFF
TRBJ1-6 | TRBV7-3 | CASSLRGGYSPLHF
TRBJ2-3 | TRBV6-6 | CASSFTGTNPSTQYF
TRBJ1-1 | TRBV7-9 | CASSLALGANTEAFF
TRBJ1-2 | TRBV7-9 | CASSLYRGYDGYTF
TRBJ2-5 | TRBV28 | CASSLGRQETQYF
TRBJ2-1 | TRBV6-1 | CASSEGTGQGFF
TRBJ2-1 | TRBV10-3 | CASRRIAGGNEQFF
TRBJ2-1 | TRBV12-3/TRBV12-4 | CASSDRDCTFF
TRBJ2-3 | TRBV5-4 | CASSLQREGSDTQYF
TRBJ2-5 | TRBV18 | CASSPPGLAEETQYF
TRBJ1-2 | TRBV28 | CASSLQAIYGYTF
TRBJ1-2 | TRBV19 | CASSITGTGSRGYTF
TRBJ2-5 | TRBV5-1 | CASSGRGQETQYF
TRBJ1-5 | TRBV10-2 | CASSEGRSNQPQHF